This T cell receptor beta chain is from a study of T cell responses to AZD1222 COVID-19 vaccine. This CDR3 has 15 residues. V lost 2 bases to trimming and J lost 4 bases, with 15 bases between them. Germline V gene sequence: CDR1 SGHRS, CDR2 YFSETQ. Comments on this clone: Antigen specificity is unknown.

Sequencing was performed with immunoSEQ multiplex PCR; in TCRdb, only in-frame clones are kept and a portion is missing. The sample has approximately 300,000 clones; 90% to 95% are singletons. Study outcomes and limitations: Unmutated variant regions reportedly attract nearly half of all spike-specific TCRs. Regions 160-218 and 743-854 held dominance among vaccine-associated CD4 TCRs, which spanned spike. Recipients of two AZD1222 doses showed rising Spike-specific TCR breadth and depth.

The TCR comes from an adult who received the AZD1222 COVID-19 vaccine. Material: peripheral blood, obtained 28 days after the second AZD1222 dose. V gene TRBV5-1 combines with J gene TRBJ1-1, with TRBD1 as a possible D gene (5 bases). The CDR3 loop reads CASSFLRGIGTEAFF. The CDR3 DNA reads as TGCGCCAGCAGCTTCCTCCGGGGGATCGGCACTGAAGCTTTCTTT.